Below, 22 T cell receptor beta chains from the same sample are listed, as sequenced in a study of T cell repertoires in cytomegalovirus infection. Antigens of these TCRs are unknown. TCRdb re-analysed the reads in MiXCR, keeping a single row per CDR3 protein. The sample holds some 480,000 distinct CDR3 sequences; around 30% are singletons and the top ten take roughly a sixth. The source material was cultured PBMCs, sampled from culture after CMV antigen stimulation. Source of these receptors: a human donor in good health (CMV status not recorded). Some clones in this sample may be carry-over from other donors' samples.

This clonotype came up many times. The V call is TRBV7-8, the J call TRBJ1-3; D remains ambiguous. V lost 2 bases and J 4 bases, leaving 12 bases between the germline ends. Germline V gene lookup returns CDR1 SGHVS and CDR2 FQNEAQ. CDR3 length: 15 amino acids. The CDR3 reads CASSLPWEAGNTIYF. The CDR3 DNA is TGTGCCAGCAGCTTACCCTGGGAGGCCGGAAACACCATATATTTT. The full variable domain, its missing parts supplied by reference TRBV7-8 and TRBJ1-3, is GAGVSQSPRYKVAKRGQDVALRCDPISGHVSLFWYQQALGQGPEFLTYFQNEAQLDKSGLPSDRFFAERPEGSVSTLKIQRTQQEDSAVYLCASSLPWEAGNTIYFGEGSWLTVV.

This chain uses TRBV19 with TRBJ1-2, with unresolved D. V was clipped by 6 bases and J by 6 bases, with 20 bases between them. CDR1 and CDR2 from the germline V gene are LNHDA and SQIVND (reference sequence). This CDR3 comprises 15 residues. The CDR3 region is CASRVLRGQPDGYTF. DNA of the CDR3: TGTGCCAGTAGAGTCCTCCGAGGGCAGCCAGATGGCTACACCTTC.

The chain is built from TRBV7-3 and TRBJ1-1; 7 positions match TRBD1. In germline, CDR1 is SGHTA, CDR2 FQGTGA. V shed 5 bases and J 5 bases; nucleotides not matched to a gene: 5. This CDR3 spans 13 amino acids. The CDR3 bases are TGTGCCAGCAGCCTGGGACAGACTACTGAAGCTTTCTTT. Translating it yields CASSLGQTTEAFF.

This clonotype occurred many times. At one boundary the junction diverges from the germline segment, which might be a read error. The rearrangement uses TRBV7-8 and TRBJ2-3, with a possible D match to TRBD2 (5 bases). The CDR3 is 14 residues long. Germline values: CDR1 SGHVS, CDR2 FQNEAQ. CDR3 bases: TGTGCCAGCAGCTTACGGGCTGAGGGCGGTAGAGTGAATTTT. It translates to CASSLRAEGGRVNF.

This clonotype was observed a handful of times. The genes are TRBV6-2 or TRBV6-3 and TRBJ2-1; TRBD2 aligns across 11 bases. After removal of 6 bases from V and 0 bases from J, the junction contained 4 bases not matched to a gene. The CDR3 is 16 residues long. CDR1 is MNHEY, CDR2 SVGEGT, per germline. CDR3 sequence reads: CASRVAGGISYNEQFF. CDR3 coding DNA: TGTGCCAGCAGAGTAGCGGGAGGGATCTCCTACAATGAGCAGTTCTTC.

This clonotype was seen at least ten times. The V call is TRBV6-2 or TRBV6-3, the J call TRBJ1-2; a possible D gene is TRBD1 (5 bases). This CDR3 has 12 amino acids. V lost 6 bases to trimming and J lost 8 bases, with 13 bases between them. Germline V gene data show CDR1 as MNHEY and CDR2 as SVGEGT. The CDR3 here is CASRPDSGGYTF. CDR3 nucleotide sequence: TGTGCCAGCAGACCCGACAGCGGCGGCTACACCTTC.

J is TRBJ2-3 and V is TRBV20-1; the match to TRBD2 covers 10 bases. Trimming at V came to 6 bases and at J to 2 bases, leaving 11 bases not matched to a gene. The CDR3 runs 16 residues. CDR1 is DFQATT and CDR2 is SNEGSKA in the germline V gene (reference sequence). This CDR3 is CSAHHLAGEPTDTQYF. CDR3 bases: TGCAGTGCCCATCATCTAGCGGGAGAACCCACAGATACGCAGTATTTT.

This clonotype has only a few counts. The chain uses TRBV28 and TRBJ2-5; D might be TRBD1 (7 bases). V was pared by 6 bases and J by 10 bases, with 24 bases between. The CDR3 totals 15 residues. Germline CDR1 reads MDHEN; CDR2 reads SYDVKM. Here the CDR3 reads CASRGGRGARGDQYF. CDR3 DNA sequence: TGTGCCAGCAGAGGGGGCAGGGGCGCCAGGGGGGACCAGTACTTC.

V usage is TRBV7-6 and J usage is TRBJ1-1; 7 bases fit TRBD1. Per the germline V gene, CDR1 is SGHVS and CDR2 is FNYEAQ. The CDR3 has 14 amino acids. V was clipped by 1 base and J by 5 bases; unmatched bases: 4. In DNA, the CDR3 is TGTGCCAGCAGCTTAGAGTACAGGGGAACTGAAGCTTTCTTT. This sequence encodes CASSLEYRGTEAFF.

This clonotype has only a few counts. The chain uses TRBV10-3 and TRBJ2-6; TRBD2 is a possible D gene (5 bases). Trimming shortened V by 10 bases and J by 4 bases, and 23 bases separated the two germline ends. The germline V gene has CDR1 ENHRY and CDR2 SYGVKD. This CDR3 comprises 17 residues. The CDR3 nucleotides read TGTGCCACGCTTGAGGGTTTACTCGTTCGGGGGGCCAACGTCCTGACTTTC. This encodes CATLEGLLVRGANVLTF.

Only one count was recorded for this clonotype. V usage is TRBV12-3 or TRBV12-4 and J usage is TRBJ1-3; D not resolved. Trimming left V 7 bases short and J 0 bases short, with 10 bases between. The CDR3 consists of 14 residues. CDR3 loop: CASNRLISGNTIYF. The CDR3 bases are TGTGCCAGCAATCGACTTATCTCTGGAAACACCATATATTTT.

The rearrangement links TRBV11-2 to TRBJ1-4, with D possibly being TRBD1 (5 bases). Trimming cost V 5 bases and J 8 bases, with 18 bases left between them. In germline, CDR1 is SGHAT, CDR2 FQNNGV. The CDR3 extends over 15 amino acids. Here the CDR3 DNA reads TGTGCCAGCAGCCACCCGGACCGAAGGGGCGAAAAACTGTTTTTT. This translates into CASSHPDRRGEKLFF.

The chain is built from TRBV7-9 and TRBJ1-2, with no clear D. The CDR3 totals 13 residues. V shed 8 bases and J shed 3 bases, with 13 bases lying between them. Germline loops: CDR1 SEHNR, CDR2 FQNEAQ (reference sequence). CDR3 residues: CASVDREDYGYTF. CDR3 bases: TGTGCCAGCGTAGACCGCGAAGACTATGGCTACACCTTC.

This clonotype was seen once. The chain recombines TRBV11-2 with TRBJ2-3; D not certain. Germline CDR1 and CDR2: SGHAT and FQNNGV. The CDR3 totals 17 residues. Trimming took 5 bases from V and 4 from J, leaving 22 bases between them. The CDR3 DNA sequence: TGTGCCAGCAGCGCTCGACCCCTGACTTCCTCCCCAGATACGCAGTATTTT. This encodes CASSARPLTSSPDTQYF.

This clonotype has more than one count but fewer than ten. This chain connects TRBV12-3 or TRBV12-4 to TRBJ2-1, with D perhaps TRBD1 (6 bases). The CDR3 is made up of 16 amino acids. Trimming pared 5 bases from V and 0 bases from J, leaving 14 bases between. The CDR3: CASSMGRGSSYNEQFF. CDR3 coding DNA: TGTGCCAGCAGTATGGGTAGGGGGAGCTCCTACAATGAGCAGTTCTTC.

The sample holds a few counts of this clonotype. The chain carries TRBV27 and TRBJ1-1; D may be TRBD1 (6 bases). The CDR3 covers 12 residues. Trimming took 0 bases from V and 11 from J, leaving 10 bases between them. Germline assignment: CDR1 MNHEY and CDR2 SMNVEV (reference sequence). The CDR3 is CASSLSEGVAFF. The CDR3 coding sequence is TGTGCCAGCAGTTTATCGGAGGGGGTGGCTTTCTTT.

The gene calls are TRBV18 and TRBJ2-7; TRBD1 aligns across 7 bases. V lost 3 bases to trimming and J lost 2 bases; unmatched junction nucleotides: 4. CDR3 length: 14 residues. CDR1 is KGHSH, CDR2 LQKENI, per germline. The CDR3 DNA sequence: TGTGCCAGCTCACCTGGGACAGAGGCCTACGAGCAGTACGTC. Its protein product is CASSPGTEAYEQYV.

This clonotype was observed a handful of times. The chain is built from TRBV29-1 and TRBJ2-1; D is undetermined. V was cut by 7 bases and J by 10 bases, with 14 bases left in between. CDR3 size: 11 residues. Germline CDR1 is SQVTM and CDR2 is ANQGSEA. CDR3 residues: CSDTTTGEQFF. Written as DNA, the CDR3 is TGCAGCGACACTACGACGGGCGAGCAGTTCTTC.

This clonotype is a singleton in its sample. V is TRBV6-2 or TRBV6-3 and J is TRBJ2-5; 7 bases align to TRBD2. Germline trimming cut 7 bases from V and 2 bases from J; bases unmatched to any gene: 4. The CDR3 length is 13 residues. CDR1 is MNHEY, CDR2 SVGEGT, per germline. CDR3 nucleotide sequence: TGTGCCAGCACCGGAGCGGGGCAAGAGACCCAGTACTTC. This encodes CASTGAGQETQYF.

The V call is TRBV6-6, the J call TRBJ1-1; D gene unclear. The V gene lost 0 bases and the J gene lost 5 bases, with 7 bases spanning the gap. Germline V gene data show CDR1 as MNHNY and CDR2 as SVGAGI (reference sequence). The CDR3 has 13 amino acids. CDR3 DNA: TGTGCCAGCAGTTACTCCGGCATAACTGAAGCTTTCTTT. This gives the protein CASSYSGITEAFF.

CDR3 sequence reads: CASSLDPGSETQYF. Written as DNA, the CDR3 is TGTGCCAGCAGCTTAGATCCCGGGAGTGAGACCCAGTACTTC. The chain links TRBV11-2 to TRBJ2-5; D possibly corresponds to TRBD2 (6 bases). V gave up 0 bases and J gave up 5 bases, with 10 bases separating them. This CDR3 has 14 residues. Germline lookup yields CDR1 SGHAT and CDR2 FQNNGV.

At least ten counts were recorded for this clonotype. J is TRBJ1-2 and V is TRBV7-2; 9 nucleotides agree with TRBD1. The trim removed 1 base at V and 7 bases at J, leaving 7 bases unmatched. Germline CDR1 SGHTA, CDR2 FQGNSA. The CDR3 runs to 15 residues. The CDR3 here is CASSLGIGTGSGYTF. The CDR3 bases are TGTGCCAGCAGCTTAGGAATCGGGACAGGGTCTGGCTACACCTTC.